The 30 T cell receptor beta chains presented below share a single source sample, sequenced in a study of blood T cell repertoires in COVID-19. Data came from immunoSEQ multiplex PCR; TCRdb stores just in-frame clones and leaves some out. The sample has about half a million clones; approximately 85% are singletons. Sequencing was performed on peripheral blood. The receptor source for this set is a human donor in a cohort sampled during active COVID-19.

This chain connects TRBV5-1 to TRBJ2-3, with 8 bases that match TRBD1. The junction had 4 bases not matched to a gene; V was cut back by 3 bases and J by 4 bases. Germline V gives CDR1 SGHRS, CDR2 YFSETQ. This CDR3 is built from 14 residues. CDR3 in DNA: TGCGCCAGCAGCTCGGGACAGGCCGCAGATACGCAGTATTTT. This encodes CASSSGQAADTQYF.

V is TRBV27 and J is TRBJ1-6; the D gene is possibly TRBD1 (5 bases). Germline V gene sequence: CDR1 MNHEY, CDR2 SMNVEV (reference sequence). The germline V and J ends were trimmed by 4 bases and 7 bases, with 8 bases remaining between them. This CDR3 is built from 13 residues. CDR3 nucleotide sequence: TGTGCCAGCAGTTGGGACTCCAATTCACCCCTCCACTTT. Translation gives CASSWDSNSPLHF.

This sequence joins TRBV6-6 and TRBJ1-2; D is unresolved. The V end lost 0 bases, the J end lost 6 bases, and 8 bases lay between the germline ends. The CDR3 length is 13 residues. In germline, CDR1 is MNHNY, CDR2 SVGAGI (reference sequence). The DNA for the CDR3 is TGTGCCAGCAGTTACTCGATTCGGGATGGCTACACCTTC. Amino acids: CASSYSIRDGYTF.

The J gene is TRBJ2-2, the V gene TRBV3-1 (or the pseudogene TRBV3-2); 7 nucleotides line up with TRBD2. The CDR3 runs 14 residues. V lost 1 base, J lost 8 bases, and 4 bases stayed unmatched. Germline V gene lookup returns CDR1 LGHDT and CDR2 YNNKEL (reference sequence). This CDR3 is CASSQVAGAGELFF. The CDR3 DNA reads TGTGCCAGCAGCCAAGTGGCGGGAGCTGGGGAGCTGTTTTTT.

V is TRBV6-5 and J is TRBJ1-4; D remains unclear. Trimming pared 8 bases from V and 5 bases from J, leaving 15 bases between. The CDR3 runs 14 residues. Germline values: CDR1 MNHEY, CDR2 SVGAGI. This chain's CDR3 is CASGSGVLNEKLFF. CDR3 sequence (DNA): TGTGCCAGCGGCTCTGGTGTGCTGAATGAAAAACTGTTTTTT.

The chain employs TRBV15 and TRBJ2-7; 8 bases align to TRBD2. The ends lost 1 base at V and 0 bases at J; junction bases unmatched: 5. Germline V lookup: CDR1 LNHNV, CDR2 YYDKDF (reference sequence). The CDR3 consists of 16 residues. This chain's CDR3 is CATSRGSGTSSYEQYF. As DNA, the CDR3 is TGTGCCACCAGCAGAGGGAGCGGGACTAGCTCCTACGAGCAGTACTTC.

This chain uses TRBV19 with TRBJ2-7; 9 nucleotides align to TRBD1. V lost 5 bases and J lost 2; bases outside the gene matches: 7. The CDR3 consists of 15 residues. The germline V gene has CDR1 LNHDA and CDR2 SQIVND (reference sequence). The chain's CDR3 is CASSQGTGPAYEQYF. CDR3 sequence (DNA): TGTGCCAGTAGTCAGGGGACAGGGCCTGCCTACGAGCAGTACTTC.

This clone was observed many times. The chain links TRBV4-1 to TRBJ2-1; D is perhaps TRBD2 (5 bases). V dropped 0 bases and J dropped 4 bases, with 16 bases sitting between them. The CDR3 has 17 amino acids. Germline lookup yields CDR1 MGHRA and CDR2 YSYEKL. The chain's CDR3 is CASSQDTRTTSYNEQFF. CDR3 nucleotides: TGCGCCAGCAGCCAAGATACTAGAACCACTTCTTACAATGAGCAGTTCTTC.

This chain uses TRBV15 with TRBJ2-3, with 8 bases lining up with TRBD2. V gave up 0 bases and J gave up 3 bases; unmatched junction bases: 11. The CDR3 is made up of 18 amino acids. Germline CDR1 and CDR2: LNHNV and YYDKDF (reference sequence). The CDR3 sequence: CATSRDNGAGDRTDTQYF. The CDR3 DNA follows: TGTGCCACCAGCAGAGATAACGGAGCGGGAGATCGGACAGATACGCAGTATTTT.

The chain couples TRBV19 to TRBJ1-3; possibly TRBD1 for D (5 bases). This CDR3 is built from 15 residues. Germline-derived CDR1 and CDR2 are LNHDA and SQIVND (reference sequence). The V end was cut by 5 bases, the J end by 2 bases, with 13 bases between. In nucleotides, the CDR3 is TGTGCCAGTAGTGCGGCGGCGGGGCCTGGAAACACCATATATTTT. This sequence encodes CASSAAAGPGNTIYF.

This clone was counted only a few times. Here the CDR3 reads CASSPTGGEQYF. The CDR3 DNA reads as TGTGCCAGCAGCCCGACAGGGGGGGAGCAGTACTTC. The V gene is TRBV6-2 or TRBV6-3, the J gene TRBJ2-7, with 9 nucleotides matching TRBD1. Trimming took 6 bases from V and 7 from J; bases not matched to a gene: 4. CDR1 and CDR2 from the germline V gene are MNHEY and SVGEGT. CDR3 size: 12 residues.

The genes are TRBV12-3 or TRBV12-4 and TRBJ1-2; 7 bases match TRBD1. Germline trimming cut 5 bases from V and 13 bases from J; bases unmatched to any gene: 13. The CDR3 length is 13 residues. This CDR3 is CASSLSPDRKGTF. The CDR3 DNA is TGTGCCAGCAGTCTCAGCCCGGACAGGAAAGGCACCTTC.

The chain couples TRBV27 to TRBJ2-5, with TRBD1 as a possible D gene (6 bases). This CDR3 spans 14 amino acids. CDR1 MNHEY and CDR2 SMNVEV come from the germline V gene (reference sequence). Trimming removed 2 bases from V and 1 base from J, with 8 bases in between. CDR3 bases: TGTGCCAGCAGTTTAGCCAGGGGCCAAGAGACCCAGTACTTC. Protein sequence: CASSLARGQETQYF.

V is TRBV7-2 and J is TRBJ1-1; D may be TRBD1 (6 bases). The CDR3 has 14 residues. V dropped 2 bases and J dropped 5 bases, with 12 bases sitting between them. Germline CDR1 is SGHTA and CDR2 is FQGNSA. The CDR3 sequence: CASSLYYRGTEAFF. In DNA form, the CDR3 reads TGTGCCAGCAGCTTATACTATAGGGGGACTGAAGCTTTCTTT.

This chain connects TRBV14 to TRBJ2-1; 8 bases map to TRBD1. Trimming took 2 bases from V and 7 from J; bases not matched to a gene: 4. The CDR3 is 14 residues long. Germline lookup yields CDR1 SGHDN and CDR2 FVKESK. The CDR3 DNA reads TGTGCCAGCAGCCAAACCAGACAGGGGAATGAGCAGTTCTTC. It specifies CASSQTRQGNEQFF.

This chain's CDR3 is CASSLGVNSLSSYEQYF. In DNA form, the CDR3 reads TGCGCCAGCAGCTTGGGAGTGAACAGTTTGAGCTCCTACGAGCAGTACTTC. This chain connects TRBV5-1 to TRBJ2-7; no clear D. Deletions cut 0 bases from V and 0 bases from J, with 16 bases between. CDR3 length equals 17 residues. In germline, CDR1 is SGHRS, CDR2 YFSETQ.

This chain joins TRBV9 and TRBJ2-2; tentatively, D is TRBD2 (5 bases). The CDR3 runs to 14 residues. CDR1 SGDLS and CDR2 YYNGEE come from the germline V gene. The V end lost 3 bases, the J end lost 4 bases, and 10 bases lay between the germline ends. In nucleotides, the CDR3 is TGTGCCAGCAGCGGAAGGGAGACCACCGGGGAGCTGTTTTTT. Encoded protein: CASSGRETTGELFF. Using reference TRBV9 and TRBJ2-2 for the parts outside the CDR3, the full variable domain is DSGVTQTPKHLITATGQRVTLRCSPRSGDLSVYWYQQSLDQGLQFLIQYYNGEERAKGNILERFSAQQFPDLHSELNLSSLELGDSALYFCASSGRETTGELFFGEGSRLTVL.

The genes are TRBV11-2 and TRBJ2-4, with TRBD2 identical over 10 bases. Germline-derived CDR1 and CDR2 are SGHAT and FQNNGV. The CDR3 consists of 18 residues. Trimming took 5 bases from V and 0 from J; bases not matched to a gene: 10. CDR3 loop: CASSLNLLAGVAKNIQYF. The CDR3 coding sequence is TGTGCCAGCAGCCTAAACCTTCTAGCGGGGGTAGCCAAAAACATTCAGTACTTC.

This clone occurred many times. The V call is TRBV5-1, the J call TRBJ2-5, with D perhaps TRBD2 (6 bases). This CDR3 comprises 14 residues. CDR1 is SGHRS and CDR2 is YFSETQ in the germline V gene. V was shortened by 3 bases and J by 2 bases, with 11 bases between the two germline ends. The CDR3 bases are TGCGCCAGCAGCTGGCAGACTAGTCAAGAGACCCAGTACTTC. Translation gives CASSWQTSQETQYF.

In nucleotides, the CDR3 is TGTGCCTGGATCACTAGGGCTGGAAACACCATATATTTT. Protein: CAWITRAGNTIYF. This chain links TRBV30 with TRBJ1-3, with no clear D. The germline V gene has CDR1 GTSNPN and CDR2 SVGIG (reference sequence). The CDR3 has 13 amino acids. V was pared by 4 bases and J by 2 bases, with 9 bases between.

This clone has only a few counts. The rearrangement joins TRBV19 to TRBJ1-4; no clear D gene. In germline, CDR1 is LNHDA, CDR2 SQIVND (reference sequence). V shed 3 bases and J shed 8 bases, with 10 bases lying between them. The CDR3 consists of 13 residues. CDR3 region: CASSISFREKLFF. Written as DNA, the CDR3 is TGTGCCAGTAGTATTAGTTTCCGCGAAAAACTGTTTTTT.

This chain joins TRBV3-1 (or the pseudogene TRBV3-2) and TRBJ1-5; D unclear. Germline assignment: CDR1 LGHDT and CDR2 YNNKEL (reference sequence). The length of the CDR3 is 15 residues. Trimming removed 1 base from V and 6 bases from J, with 13 bases in between. In DNA form, the CDR3 reads TGTGCCAGCAGCCAAGGCAGGCAGGATAGTCAGCCCCAGCATTTT. Protein product: CASSQGRQDSQPQHF.

This clone was observed a handful of times. The rearrangement joins TRBV2 to TRBJ1-5; possible D gene TRBD1, 6 bases. The germline V gene encodes CDR1 SNHLY and CDR2 FYNNEI. The CDR3 is 13 amino acids. V was clipped by 7 bases and J by 11 bases, with 18 bases between them. The CDR3 here is CASTTQGHLAQHF. The DNA for the CDR3 is TGTGCCAGCACTACACAGGGCCATTTGGCCCAGCATTTT.

This clone has only one observation. A much larger clonotype is one base distant, so this may be a read error. J is TRBJ2-1 and V is TRBV28; TRBD2 agrees at 8 bases. Germline V gene lookup returns CDR1 MDHEN and CDR2 SYDVKM. There are 16 residues in the CDR3. The CDR3 region is CASSLLAGNSHNEQFF. CDR3 DNA: TGTGCCAGCAGTCTATTAGCGGGGAACTCCCACAATGAGCAGTTCTTC.

V gene TRBV28 combines with J gene TRBJ2-7; weak D call: TRBD2 (5 bases). There are 14 residues in the CDR3. Trimming shortened V by 5 bases and J by 0 bases, and 11 bases separated the two germline ends. CDR1 MDHEN and CDR2 SYDVKM come from the germline V gene. This CDR3 reads CASSPRAFSYEQYF. For the CDR3, the DNA is TGTGCCAGCAGTCCGAGGGCCTTCTCCTACGAGCAGTACTTC.

This clone was found a few times. CDR3 coding DNA: TGTGCCAGCAGCAAGGACTACAGGAGCGAGCAGTTCTTC. It encodes CASSKDYRSEQFF. The chain recombines TRBV7-2 with TRBJ2-1, with D possibly TRBD2 on 6 matching bases. The germline CDR1 and CDR2 sequences are SGHTA and FQGNSA. This CDR3 is 13 amino acids long. The germline V and J ends were trimmed by 5 bases and 10 bases, with 15 bases remaining between them.

V and J are TRBV12-5 and TRBJ1-1; possible D gene TRBD1, 5 bases. V lost 6 bases and J 0 bases, leaving 11 bases between the germline ends. This CDR3 has 14 amino acids. CDR1 LGHNT and CDR2 FRNRAP come from the germline V gene. The chain's CDR3 is CASGPGAMNTEAFF. CDR3 bases: TGTGCTAGTGGCCCTGGGGCGATGAACACTGAAGCTTTCTTT.

In its sample, this clone was seen once. J is TRBJ1-5 and V is TRBV6-2 or TRBV6-3, with TRBD1 matching over 7 bases. Trimming cost V 5 bases and J 1 base; bases outside gene matches: 5. The CDR3 has 15 amino acids. Per germline, CDR1 MNHEY and CDR2 SVGEGT. DNA for the CDR3: TGTGCCAGCAGTGTAGGACAGGTCAGCAATCAGCCCCAGCATTTT. This gives the protein CASSVGQVSNQPQHF.

The rearrangement links TRBV3-1 (or the pseudogene TRBV3-2) to TRBJ1-2; 8 positions match TRBD1. This CDR3 is built from 17 residues. J gave up 0 bases and V 3 bases, and 9 bases lay outside the gene matches. The V gene's germline CDR1 is LGHDT and CDR2 YNNKEL (reference sequence). Here the CDR3 DNA reads TGTGCCAGCAGCCAGTACGACCAGGGACAGGCTAACTATGGCTACACCTTC. Protein product: CASSQYDQGQANYGYTF.

The chain couples TRBV10-3 to TRBJ1-1; no clear D gene. V lost 9 bases, J lost 1 base, and 12 bases lay in between. This CDR3 spans 13 amino acids. Germline V lookup: CDR1 ENHRY, CDR2 SYGVKD. CDR3 bases: TGTGCCATTCGGGAGTCACAGAACACTGAAGCTTTCTTT. This translates into CAIRESQNTEAFF.